This T cell receptor (beta chain) was sequenced in a study of blood T cells in healthy people across ages. The CDR3 spans 17 residues. Per germline, CDR1 SGHAT and CDR2 FQNNGV. Primers used in a second PCR of roughly 6 to 11 cycles were a sample-barcoded 5' primer and a J-beta primer mix. TCRdb independently ran MiXCR on the 5' RACE reads; one entry per CDR3 protein. The sample includes about 680,000 distinct CDR3 sequences, over 45% of them seen just once. Study observations and caveats: Diversity estimates from one million T cells were considered underestimates.

About this clonotype itself: Its cognate antigen is unknown.

The clonotype comes from a woman aged 55-69 years in good health. The rearrangement joins TRBV11-2 to TRBJ2-5; TRBD2 matches at 7 bases. The J call may be faulty, since TRBJ2-7 better matches the DNA end. The sample was blood. The CDR3 DNA reads as TGTGCCAGCAGCTCCCACGGAGGACTAGTTAAGGCGGACGAGCAGTACTTC. This gives the protein CASSSHGGLVKADEQYF.